This T cell receptor (beta chain) derives from a study of cytomegalovirus exposure and HLA in healthy donors. Turning to the study itself: Some 85 million unique TCRs, all from HLA-typed donors, were included in an early release of the data.

Germline V gene lookup returns CDR1 ENHRY and CDR2 SYGVKD. The CDR3 spans 14 residues. The germline V and J ends were trimmed by 6 bases and 1 base, with 9 bases remaining between them. Primers included in the PCR were 60 Vbeta and 13 Jbeta primers. Data came from immunoSEQ multiplex PCR; TCRdb stores just in-frame clones and leaves some out. The data hold some 120,000 clones, with about 80% observed a single time. Study findings and constraints: CMV serostatus was the sole immune exposure data available. TCR beta sequences reportedly predicted most subjects' HLA-A and HLA-B alleles accurately. Roughly even sequencing depth across donors was the assumption behind the presence/absence analyses.

A note on this clone: The antigen is not known.

J is TRBJ2-2 and V is TRBV10-3; D perhaps matches TRBD2 (5 bases). The receptor was isolated from a man aged 35 to 55 in good health and CMV-seronegative. What was sequenced was PBMCs. DNA for the CDR3: TGTGCCATCAGGGGTAGCGAGAACACCGGGGAGCTGTTTTTT. Protein product: CAIRGSENTGELFF.